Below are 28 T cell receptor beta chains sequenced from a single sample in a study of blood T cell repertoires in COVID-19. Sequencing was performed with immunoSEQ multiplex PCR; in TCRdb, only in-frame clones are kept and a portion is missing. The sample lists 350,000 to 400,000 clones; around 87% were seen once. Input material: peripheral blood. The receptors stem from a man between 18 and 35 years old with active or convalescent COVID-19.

Here the CDR3 DNA reads TGCGCCAGCAGCCAAGGGCTCGGGACAAACAACTATGGCTACACCTTC. Protein sequence: CASSQGLGTNNYGYTF. V is TRBV4-1 and J is TRBJ1-2; D might be TRBD1 (6 bases). The CDR3 is 16 residues long. V was clipped by 1 base and J by 2 bases, with 14 bases between them. Germline CDR1 reads MGHRA; CDR2 reads YSYEKL.

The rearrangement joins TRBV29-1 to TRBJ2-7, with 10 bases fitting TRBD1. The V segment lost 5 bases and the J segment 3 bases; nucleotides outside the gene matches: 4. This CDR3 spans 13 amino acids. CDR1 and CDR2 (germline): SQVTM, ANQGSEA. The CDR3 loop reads CSVSGQGDYEQYF. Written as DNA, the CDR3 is TGCAGCGTTTCTGGACAGGGGGACTACGAGCAGTACTTC.

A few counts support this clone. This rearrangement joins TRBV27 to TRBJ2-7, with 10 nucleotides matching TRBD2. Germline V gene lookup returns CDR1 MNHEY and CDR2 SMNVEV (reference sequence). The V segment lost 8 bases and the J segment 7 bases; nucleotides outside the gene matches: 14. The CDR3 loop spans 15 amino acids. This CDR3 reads CASGRTSGTIGEQYF. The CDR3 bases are TGTGCCAGCGGGAGGACTAGCGGAACCATCGGGGAGCAGTACTTC.

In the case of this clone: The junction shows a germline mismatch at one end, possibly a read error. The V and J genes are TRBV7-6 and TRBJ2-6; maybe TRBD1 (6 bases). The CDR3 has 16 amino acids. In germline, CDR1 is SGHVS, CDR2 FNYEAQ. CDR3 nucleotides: TGTGCCAGCAGCTCAGGACAGATCTCTGGGGCCAACGTGCTGACTTTC. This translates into CASSSGQISGANVLTF.

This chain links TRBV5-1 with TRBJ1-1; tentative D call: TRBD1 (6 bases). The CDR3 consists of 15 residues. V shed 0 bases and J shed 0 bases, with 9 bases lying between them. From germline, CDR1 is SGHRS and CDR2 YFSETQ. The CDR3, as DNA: TGCGCCAGCAGCTTGGCCGACAGGATGAACACTGAAGCTTTCTTT. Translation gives CASSLADRMNTEAFF.

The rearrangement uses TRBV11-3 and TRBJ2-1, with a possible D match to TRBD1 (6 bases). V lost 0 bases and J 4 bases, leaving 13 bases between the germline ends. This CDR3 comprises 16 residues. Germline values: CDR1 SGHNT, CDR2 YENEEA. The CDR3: CASSLESNREYNEQFF. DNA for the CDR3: TGTGCCAGCAGCTTAGAATCGAACAGGGAGTACAATGAGCAGTTCTTC.

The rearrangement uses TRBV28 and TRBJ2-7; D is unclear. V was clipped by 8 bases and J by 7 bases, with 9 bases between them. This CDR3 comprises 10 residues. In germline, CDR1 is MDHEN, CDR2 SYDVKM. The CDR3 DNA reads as TGTGCCAGCGGGCAGGCTGAGCAGTACTTC. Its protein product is CASGQAEQYF.

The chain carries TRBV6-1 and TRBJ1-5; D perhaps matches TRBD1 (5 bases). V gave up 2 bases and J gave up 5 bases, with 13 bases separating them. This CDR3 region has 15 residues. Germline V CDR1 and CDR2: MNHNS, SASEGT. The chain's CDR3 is CASSESGGTHQPQHF. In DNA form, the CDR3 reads TGTGCCAGCAGTGAAAGTGGGGGGACCCATCAGCCCCAGCATTTT.

CDR3 in DNA: TGTGCCAGTAGTAATTTCGGGGGTTCTGGAAACACCATATATTTT. Translation: CASSNFGGSGNTIYF. The V gene is TRBV19, the J gene TRBJ1-3, with D possibly TRBD1 on 5 matching bases. The CDR3 covers 15 residues. Trimming cost V 4 bases and J 1 base, with 11 bases left between them. In germline, CDR1 is LNHDA, CDR2 SQIVND (reference sequence).

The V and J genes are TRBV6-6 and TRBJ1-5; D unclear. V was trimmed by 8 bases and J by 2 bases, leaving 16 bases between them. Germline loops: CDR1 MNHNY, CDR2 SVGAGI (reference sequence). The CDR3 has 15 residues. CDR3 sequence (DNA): TGTGCCAGCGAACCCCCCCCTGTAGGCAATCAGCCCCAGCATTTT. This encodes CASEPPPVGNQPQHF.

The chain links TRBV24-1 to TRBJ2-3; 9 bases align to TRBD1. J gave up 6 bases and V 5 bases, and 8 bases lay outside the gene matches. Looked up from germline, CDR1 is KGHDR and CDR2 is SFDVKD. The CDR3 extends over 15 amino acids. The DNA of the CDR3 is TGTGCCACCAGTGGTCTAACAGGGGGCAGGGATACGCAGTATTTT. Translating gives CATSGLTGGRDTQYF.

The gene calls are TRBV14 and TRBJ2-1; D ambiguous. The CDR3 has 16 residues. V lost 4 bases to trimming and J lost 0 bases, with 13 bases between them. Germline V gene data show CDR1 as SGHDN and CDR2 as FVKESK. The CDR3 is CASSPLLSSSYNEQFF. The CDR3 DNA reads TGTGCCAGCAGCCCACTGTTGTCTAGCTCCTACAATGAGCAGTTCTTC.

CDR3 sequence: CASSLGQGGIEQFF. The CDR3 DNA reads as TGTGCCAGCAGCTTAGGACAGGGCGGTATTGAGCAGTTCTTC. The chain uses TRBV5-6 and TRBJ2-1, with 8 bases matching TRBD1. V was clipped by 2 bases and J by 9 bases; unmatched bases: 7. Germline values: CDR1 SGHDT, CDR2 YYEEEE. The CDR3 is 14 residues long.

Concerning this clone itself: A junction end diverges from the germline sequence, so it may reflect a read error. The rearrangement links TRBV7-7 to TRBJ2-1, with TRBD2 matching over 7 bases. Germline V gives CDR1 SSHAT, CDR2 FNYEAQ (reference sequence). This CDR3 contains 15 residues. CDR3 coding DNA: TGTGCTAGCAGCGCGTCTCGCGGGAGCAACAATGAGCAGTTCTTC. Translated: CASSASRGSNNEQFF.

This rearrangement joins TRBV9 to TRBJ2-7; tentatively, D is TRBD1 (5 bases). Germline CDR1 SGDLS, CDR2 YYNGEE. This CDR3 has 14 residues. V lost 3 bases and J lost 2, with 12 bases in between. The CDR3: CASSAPDSPYEQYF. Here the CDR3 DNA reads TGTGCCAGCAGCGCTCCCGACAGTCCCTACGAGCAGTACTTC. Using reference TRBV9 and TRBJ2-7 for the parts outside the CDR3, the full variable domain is DSGVTQTPKHLITATGQRVTLRCSPRSGDLSVYWYQQSLDQGLQFLIQYYNGEERAKGNILERFSAQQFPDLHSELNLSSLELGDSALYFCASSAPDSPYEQYFGPGTRLTVT.

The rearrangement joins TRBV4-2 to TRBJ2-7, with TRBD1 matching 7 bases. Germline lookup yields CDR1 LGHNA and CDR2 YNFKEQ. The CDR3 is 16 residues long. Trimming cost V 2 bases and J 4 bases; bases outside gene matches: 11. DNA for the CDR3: TGTGCCAGCAGCCAATCTTACGGGACAGTCAAATACGAGCAGTACTTC. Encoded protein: CASSQSYGTVKYEQYF.

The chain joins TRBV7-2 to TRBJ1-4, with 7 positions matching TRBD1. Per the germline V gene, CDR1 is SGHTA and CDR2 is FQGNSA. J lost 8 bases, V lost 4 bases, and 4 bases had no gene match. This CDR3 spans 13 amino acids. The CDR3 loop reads CASSSYRGEKLFF. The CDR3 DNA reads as TGTGCCAGCAGCTCCTACAGGGGAGAAAAACTGTTTTTT.

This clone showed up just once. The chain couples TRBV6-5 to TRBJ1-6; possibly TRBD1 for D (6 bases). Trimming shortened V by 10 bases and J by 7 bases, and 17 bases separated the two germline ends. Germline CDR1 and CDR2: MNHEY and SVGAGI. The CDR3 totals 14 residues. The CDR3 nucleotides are TGTGCCATTCTTGAACCGGGACAAAATTCACCCCTCCACTTT. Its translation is CAILEPGQNSPLHF.

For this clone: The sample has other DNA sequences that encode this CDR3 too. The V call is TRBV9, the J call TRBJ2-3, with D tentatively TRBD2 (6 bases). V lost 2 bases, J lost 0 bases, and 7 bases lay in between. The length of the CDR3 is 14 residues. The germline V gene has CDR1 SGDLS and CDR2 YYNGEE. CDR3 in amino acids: CASSVGGSTDTQYF. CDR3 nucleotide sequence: TGTGCCAGCAGCGTGGGGGGTAGCACAGATACGCAGTATTTT. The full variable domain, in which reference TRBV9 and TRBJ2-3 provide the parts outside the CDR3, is DSGVTQTPKHLITATGQRVTLRCSPRSGDLSVYWYQQSLDQGLQFLIQYYNGEERAKGNILERFSAQQFPDLHSELNLSSLELGDSALYFCASSVGGSTDTQYFGPGTRLTVL.

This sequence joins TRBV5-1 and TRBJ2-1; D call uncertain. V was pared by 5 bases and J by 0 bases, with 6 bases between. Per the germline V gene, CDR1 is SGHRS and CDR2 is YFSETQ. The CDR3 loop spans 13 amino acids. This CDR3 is CASRQSSYNEQFF. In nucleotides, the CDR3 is TGCGCCAGCAGACAGAGCTCCTACAATGAGCAGTTCTTC.

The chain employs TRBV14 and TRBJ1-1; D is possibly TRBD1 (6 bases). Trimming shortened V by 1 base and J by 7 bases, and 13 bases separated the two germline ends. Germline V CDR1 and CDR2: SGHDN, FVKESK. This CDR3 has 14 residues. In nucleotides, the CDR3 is TGTGCCAGCAGCCAAGGTCTGGGACATCTTGAAGCTTTCTTT. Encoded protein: CASSQGLGHLEAFF. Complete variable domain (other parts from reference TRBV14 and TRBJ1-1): EAGVTQFPSHSVIEKGQTVTLRCDPISGHDNLYWYRRVMGKEIKFLLHFVKESKQDESGMPNNRFLAERTGGTYSTLKVQPAELEDSGVYFCASSQGLGHLEAFFGQGTRLTVV.

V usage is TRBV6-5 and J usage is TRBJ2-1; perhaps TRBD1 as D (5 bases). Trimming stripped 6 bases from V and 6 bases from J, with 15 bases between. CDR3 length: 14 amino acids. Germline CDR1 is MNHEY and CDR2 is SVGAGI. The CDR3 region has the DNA TGTGCCAGCAGGCTTATGGGGCCCGGCAATGAGCAGTTCTTC. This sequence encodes CASRLMGPGNEQFF.

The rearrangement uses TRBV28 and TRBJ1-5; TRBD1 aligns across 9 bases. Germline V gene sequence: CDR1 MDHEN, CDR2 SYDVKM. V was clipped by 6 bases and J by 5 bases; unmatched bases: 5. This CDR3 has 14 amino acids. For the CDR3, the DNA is TGTGCCAGCAGGCCGACAGGGGGATATCAGCCCCAGCATTTT. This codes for CASRPTGGYQPQHF.

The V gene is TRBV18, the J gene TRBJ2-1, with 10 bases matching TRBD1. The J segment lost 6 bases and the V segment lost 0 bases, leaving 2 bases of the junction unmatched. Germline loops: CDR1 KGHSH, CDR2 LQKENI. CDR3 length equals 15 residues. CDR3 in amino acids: CASSPPRTGGNEQFF. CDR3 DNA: TGTGCCAGCTCACCACCTCGGACAGGGGGCAATGAGCAGTTCTTC. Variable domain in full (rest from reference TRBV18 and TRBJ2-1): NAGVMQNPRHLVRRRGQEARLRCSPMKGHSHVYWYRQLPEEGLKFMVYLQKENIIDESGMPKERFSAEFPKEGPSILRIQQVVRGDSAAYFCASSPPRTGGNEQFFGPGTRLTVL.

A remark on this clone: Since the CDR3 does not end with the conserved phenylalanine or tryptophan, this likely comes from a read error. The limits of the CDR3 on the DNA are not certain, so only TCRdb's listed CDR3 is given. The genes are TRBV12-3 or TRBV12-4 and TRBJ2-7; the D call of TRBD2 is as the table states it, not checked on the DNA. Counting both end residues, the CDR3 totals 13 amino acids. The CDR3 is CASSLARQRKNPC.

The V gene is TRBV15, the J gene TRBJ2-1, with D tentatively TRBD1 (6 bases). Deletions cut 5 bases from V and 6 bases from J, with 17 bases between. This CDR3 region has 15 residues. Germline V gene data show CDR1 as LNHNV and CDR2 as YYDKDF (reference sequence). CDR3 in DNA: TGTGCCACCAGCGGACGGATGGGGGCGGGCAATGAGCAGTTCTTC. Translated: CATSGRMGAGNEQFF. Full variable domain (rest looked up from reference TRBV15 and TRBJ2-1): DAMVIQNPRYQVTQFGKPVTLSCSQTLNHNVMYWYQQKSSQAPKLLFHYYDKDFNNEADTPDNFQSRRPNTSFCFLDIRSPGLGDTAMYLCATSGRMGAGNEQFFGPGTRLTVL.

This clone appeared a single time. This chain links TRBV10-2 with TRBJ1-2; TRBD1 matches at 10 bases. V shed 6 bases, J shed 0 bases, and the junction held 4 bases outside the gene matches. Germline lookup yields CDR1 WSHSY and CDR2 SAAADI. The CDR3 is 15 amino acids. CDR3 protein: CASRVGQGANYGYTF. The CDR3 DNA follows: TGCGCCAGCAGGGTTGGACAGGGGGCTAACTATGGCTACACCTTC.

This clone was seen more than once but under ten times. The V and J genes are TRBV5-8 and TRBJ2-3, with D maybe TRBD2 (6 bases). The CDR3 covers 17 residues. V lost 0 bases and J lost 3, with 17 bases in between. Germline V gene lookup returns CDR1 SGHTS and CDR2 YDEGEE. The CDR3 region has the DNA TGTGCCAGCAGCTTGGAAGTGGGAGGCGGTGGTACAGATACGCAGTATTTT. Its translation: CASSLEVGGGGTDTQYF.